This T cell receptor beta chain was identified during a study of blood T cell repertoires in COVID-19. Cohort 3 recovered donors had two negative PCRs, clearance, or symptom resolution. Here immunoSEQ multiplex PCR was the method, and the copy in TCRdb shows in-frame clones only, minus some. The table has approximately 330,000 clones, around nine tenths seen once. The sample taken for sequencing was PBMCs or T cells enriched from blood (not recorded which). This sequence was found in a woman under 40 who had recovered from COVID-19.

CDR3 amino acids: CSVEEAGINYGYTF. CDR3 coding DNA: TGCAGCGTTGAAGAAGCAGGAATAAACTATGGCTACACCTTC. The chain uses TRBV29-1 and TRBJ1-2; D is undetermined. Germline loops: CDR1 SQVTM, CDR2 ANQGSEA. Trimming cost V 0 bases and J 2 bases, with 10 bases left between them. This CDR3 region has 14 residues.